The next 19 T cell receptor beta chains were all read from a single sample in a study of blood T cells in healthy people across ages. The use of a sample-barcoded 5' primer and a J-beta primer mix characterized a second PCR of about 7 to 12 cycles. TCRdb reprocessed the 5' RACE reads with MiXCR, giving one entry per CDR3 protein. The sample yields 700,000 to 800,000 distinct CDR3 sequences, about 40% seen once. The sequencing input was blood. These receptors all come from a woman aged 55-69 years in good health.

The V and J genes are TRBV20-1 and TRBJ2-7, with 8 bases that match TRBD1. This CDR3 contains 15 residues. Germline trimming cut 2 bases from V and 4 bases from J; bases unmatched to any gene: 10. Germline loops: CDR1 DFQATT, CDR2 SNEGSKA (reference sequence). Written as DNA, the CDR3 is TGCAGTGCTAGATCGGAGACAGGGGACGGTTACGAGCAGTACTTC. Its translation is CSARSETGDGYEQYF.

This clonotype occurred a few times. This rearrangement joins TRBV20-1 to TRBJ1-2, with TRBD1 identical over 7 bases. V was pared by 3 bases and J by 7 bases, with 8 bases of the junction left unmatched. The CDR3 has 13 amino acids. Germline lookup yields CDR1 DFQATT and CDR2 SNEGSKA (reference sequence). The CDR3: CSARIDPGGGYTF. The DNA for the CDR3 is TGCAGTGCTAGGATAGATCCAGGGGGTGGCTACACCTTC.

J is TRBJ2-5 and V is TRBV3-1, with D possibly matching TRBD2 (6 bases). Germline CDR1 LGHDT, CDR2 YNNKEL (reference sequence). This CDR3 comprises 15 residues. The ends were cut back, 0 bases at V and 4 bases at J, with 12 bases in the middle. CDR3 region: CASSQDSAGRETQYF. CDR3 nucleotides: TGTGCCAGCAGCCAAGATTCGGCGGGAAGAGAGACCCAGTACTTC.

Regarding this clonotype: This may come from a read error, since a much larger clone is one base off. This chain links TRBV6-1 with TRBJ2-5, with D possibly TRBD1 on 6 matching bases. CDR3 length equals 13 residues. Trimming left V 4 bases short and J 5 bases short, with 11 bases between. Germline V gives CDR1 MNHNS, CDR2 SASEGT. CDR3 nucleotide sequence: TGTGCCAGCAGTGGCCCAGGGGCGGAGACCCAGTACTTC. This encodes CASSGPGAETQYF.

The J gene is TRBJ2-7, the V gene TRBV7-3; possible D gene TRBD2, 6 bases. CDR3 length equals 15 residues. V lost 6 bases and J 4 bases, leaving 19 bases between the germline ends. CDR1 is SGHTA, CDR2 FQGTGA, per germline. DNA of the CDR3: TGTGCCAGCAGTCTAGCCGGGACTGGGATGTACGAGCAGTACTTC. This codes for CASSLAGTGMYEQYF.

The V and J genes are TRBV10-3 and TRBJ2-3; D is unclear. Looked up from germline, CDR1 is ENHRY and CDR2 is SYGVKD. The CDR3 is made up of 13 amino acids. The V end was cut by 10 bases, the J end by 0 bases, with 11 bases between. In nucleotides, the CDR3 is TGTGCCACCCTATTGGGGAGCACAGATACGCAGTATTTT. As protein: CATLLGSTDTQYF.

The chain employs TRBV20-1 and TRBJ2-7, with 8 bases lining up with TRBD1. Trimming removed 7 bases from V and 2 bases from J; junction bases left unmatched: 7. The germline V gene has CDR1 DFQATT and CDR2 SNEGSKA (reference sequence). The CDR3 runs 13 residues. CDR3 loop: CSVQGQATYEQYF. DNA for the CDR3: TGCAGTGTCCAGGGACAGGCTACCTACGAGCAGTACTTC.

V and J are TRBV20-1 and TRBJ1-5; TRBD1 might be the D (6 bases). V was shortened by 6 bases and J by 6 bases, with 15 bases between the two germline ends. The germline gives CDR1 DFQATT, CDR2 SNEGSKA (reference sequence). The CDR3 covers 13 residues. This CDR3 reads CSARTVGSQPQHF. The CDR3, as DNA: TGCAGTGCCCGGACAGTGGGAAGTCAGCCCCAGCATTTT.

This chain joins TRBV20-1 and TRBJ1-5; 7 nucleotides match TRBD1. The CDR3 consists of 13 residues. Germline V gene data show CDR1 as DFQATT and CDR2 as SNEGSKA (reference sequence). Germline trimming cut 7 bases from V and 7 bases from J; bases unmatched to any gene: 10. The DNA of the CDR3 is TGCAGTGTAAAGCGGAGGGGGCGACAGCCCCAGCATTTT. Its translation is CSVKRRGRQPQHF.

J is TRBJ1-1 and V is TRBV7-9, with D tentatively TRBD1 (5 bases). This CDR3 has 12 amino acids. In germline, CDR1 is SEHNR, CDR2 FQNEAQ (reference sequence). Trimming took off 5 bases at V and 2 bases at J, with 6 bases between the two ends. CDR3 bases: TGTGCCAGCAGCGGGGGAAACACTGAAGCTTTCTTT. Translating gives CASSGGNTEAFF.

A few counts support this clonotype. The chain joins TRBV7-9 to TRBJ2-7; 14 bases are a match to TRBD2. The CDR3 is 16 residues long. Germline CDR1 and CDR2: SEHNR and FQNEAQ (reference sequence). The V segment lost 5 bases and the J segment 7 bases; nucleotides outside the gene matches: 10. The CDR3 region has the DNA TGTGCCAGCAGCCCGGGACTAGCGGGAGATCTGTATGAGCAGTACTTC. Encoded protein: CASSPGLAGDLYEQYF.

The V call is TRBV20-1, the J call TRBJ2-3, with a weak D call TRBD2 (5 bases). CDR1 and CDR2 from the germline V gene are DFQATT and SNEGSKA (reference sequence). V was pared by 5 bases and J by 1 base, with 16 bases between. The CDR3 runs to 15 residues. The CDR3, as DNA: TGCAGTGCTGACCCCGCAGCGAGGGGCACAGATACGCAGTATTTT. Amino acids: CSADPAARGTDTQYF.

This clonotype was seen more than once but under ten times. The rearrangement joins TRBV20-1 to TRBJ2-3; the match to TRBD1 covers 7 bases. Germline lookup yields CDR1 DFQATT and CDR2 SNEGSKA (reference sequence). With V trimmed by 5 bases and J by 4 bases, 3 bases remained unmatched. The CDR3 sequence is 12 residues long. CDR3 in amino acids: CSAEQGADTQYF. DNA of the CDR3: TGCAGTGCTGAGCAGGGGGCAGATACGCAGTATTTT.

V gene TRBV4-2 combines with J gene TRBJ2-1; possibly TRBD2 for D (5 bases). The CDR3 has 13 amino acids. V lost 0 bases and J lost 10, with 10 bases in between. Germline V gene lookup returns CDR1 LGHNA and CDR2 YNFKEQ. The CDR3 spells CASSQDWRVEQFF. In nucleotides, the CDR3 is TGTGCCAGCAGCCAAGATTGGCGGGTCGAGCAGTTCTTC.

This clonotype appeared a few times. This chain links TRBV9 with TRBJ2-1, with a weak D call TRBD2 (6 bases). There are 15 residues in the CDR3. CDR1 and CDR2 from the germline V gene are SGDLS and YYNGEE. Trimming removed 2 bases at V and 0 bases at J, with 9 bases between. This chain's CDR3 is CASSVPRDSYNEQFF. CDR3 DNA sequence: TGTGCCAGCAGCGTGCCGCGGGACTCCTACAATGAGCAGTTCTTC.

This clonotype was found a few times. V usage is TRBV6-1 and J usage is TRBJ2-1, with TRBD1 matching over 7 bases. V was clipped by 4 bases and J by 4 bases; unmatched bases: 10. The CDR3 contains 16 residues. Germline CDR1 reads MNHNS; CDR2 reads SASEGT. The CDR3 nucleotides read TGTGCCAGCAGTGGGACCGGGACAGTTTTGTACAATGAGCAGTTCTTC. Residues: CASSGTGTVLYNEQFF.

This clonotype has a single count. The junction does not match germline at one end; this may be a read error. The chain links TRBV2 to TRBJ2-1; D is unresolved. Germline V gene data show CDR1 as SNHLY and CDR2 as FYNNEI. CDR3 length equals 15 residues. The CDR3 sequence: CASRVDLTRDNVQFF. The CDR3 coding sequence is TGTGCCAGCAGGGTCGACCTGACGAGAGACAATGTGCAGTTCTTC.

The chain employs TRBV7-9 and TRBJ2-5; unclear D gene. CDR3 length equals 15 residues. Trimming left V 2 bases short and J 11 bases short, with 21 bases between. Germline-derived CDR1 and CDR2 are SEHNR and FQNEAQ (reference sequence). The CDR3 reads CASSLRPDPYNEQYF. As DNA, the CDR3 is TGTGCCAGCAGCTTAAGACCCGATCCCTACAATGAGCAGTACTTC. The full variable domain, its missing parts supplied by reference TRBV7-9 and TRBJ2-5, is DTGVSQNPRHKITKRGQNVTFRCDPISEHNRLYWYRQTLGQGPEFLTYFQNEAQLEKSRLLSDRFSAERPKGSFSTLEIQRTEQGDSAMYLCASSLRPDPYNEQYFGPGTRLLVL.

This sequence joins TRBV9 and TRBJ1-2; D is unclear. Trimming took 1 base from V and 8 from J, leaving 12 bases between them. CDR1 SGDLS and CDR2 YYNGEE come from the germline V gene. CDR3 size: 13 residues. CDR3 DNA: TGTGCCAGCAGCGTACTCGACCGGGCGGGCTACACCTTC. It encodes CASSVLDRAGYTF.